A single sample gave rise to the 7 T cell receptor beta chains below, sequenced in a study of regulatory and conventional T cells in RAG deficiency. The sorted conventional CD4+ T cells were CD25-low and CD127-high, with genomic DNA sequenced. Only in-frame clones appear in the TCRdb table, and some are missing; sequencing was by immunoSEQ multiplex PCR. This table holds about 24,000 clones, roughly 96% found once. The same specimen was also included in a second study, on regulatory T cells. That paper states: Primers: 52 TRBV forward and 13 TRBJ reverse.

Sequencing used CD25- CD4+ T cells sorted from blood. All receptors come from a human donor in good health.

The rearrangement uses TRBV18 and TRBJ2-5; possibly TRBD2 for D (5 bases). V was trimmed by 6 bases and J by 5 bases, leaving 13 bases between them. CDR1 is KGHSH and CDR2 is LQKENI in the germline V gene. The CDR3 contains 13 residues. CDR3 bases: TGTGCCAGCTCTCTTGGACTGGGGGAGACCCAGTACTTC. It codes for CASSLGLGETQYF.

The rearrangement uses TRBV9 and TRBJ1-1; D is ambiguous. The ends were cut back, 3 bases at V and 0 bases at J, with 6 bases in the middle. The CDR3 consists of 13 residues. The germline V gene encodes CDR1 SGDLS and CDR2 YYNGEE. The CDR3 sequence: CASSGGVNTEAFF. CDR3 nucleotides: TGTGCCAGCAGCGGCGGGGTGAACACTGAAGCTTTCTTT.

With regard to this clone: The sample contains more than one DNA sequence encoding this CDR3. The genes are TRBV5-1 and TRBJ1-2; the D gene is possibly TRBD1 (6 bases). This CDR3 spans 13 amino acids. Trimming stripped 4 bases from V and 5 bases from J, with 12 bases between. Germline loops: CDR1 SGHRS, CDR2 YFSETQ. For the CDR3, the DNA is TGCGCCAGCAGCCCACAGGGAAGGTATGGCTACACCTTC. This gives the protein CASSPQGRYGYTF.

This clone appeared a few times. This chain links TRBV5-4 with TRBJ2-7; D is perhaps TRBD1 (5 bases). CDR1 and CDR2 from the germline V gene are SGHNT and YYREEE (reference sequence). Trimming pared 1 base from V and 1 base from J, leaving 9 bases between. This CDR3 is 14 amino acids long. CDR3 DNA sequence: TGTGCCAGCAGCTTGAGCTACAGGTCCTACGAGCAGTACTTC. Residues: CASSLSYRSYEQYF.

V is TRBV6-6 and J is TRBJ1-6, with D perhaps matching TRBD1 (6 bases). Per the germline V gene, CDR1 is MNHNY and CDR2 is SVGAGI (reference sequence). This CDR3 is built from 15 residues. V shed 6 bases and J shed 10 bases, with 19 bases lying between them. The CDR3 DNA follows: TGTGCCAGCAGCCCACAGGGTCCGGGAGGGTCACCCCTCCACTTT. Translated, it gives CASSPQGPGGSPLHF.

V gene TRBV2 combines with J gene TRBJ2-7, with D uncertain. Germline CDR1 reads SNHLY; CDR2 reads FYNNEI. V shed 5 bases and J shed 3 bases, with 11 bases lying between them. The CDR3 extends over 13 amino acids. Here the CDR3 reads CASSFLGVYEQYF. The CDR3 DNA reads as TGTGCCAGCAGTTTCCTAGGAGTCTACGAGCAGTACTTC.

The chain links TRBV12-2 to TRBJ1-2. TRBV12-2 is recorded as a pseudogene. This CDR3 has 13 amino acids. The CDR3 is CASPLGGLWCYTF. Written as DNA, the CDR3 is TGTGCAAGTCCCCTGGGGGGTCTATGGTGCTACACCTTC.